What follows describes a single TCR beta chain. The target antigen is unknown. Assay: immunoSEQ multiplex PCR; the TCRdb copy retains only in-frame clones and omits some. The sample yields fewer than 400,000 clones, just over 85% seen once. The data originate from a study of cytomegalovirus exposure and HLA in healthy donors. Findings and caveats of the study: Rare TCR sequences dominated, though some public TCRs recurred in many donors. Confirmation was obtained in vitro that a few CMV-associated chains are specific for CMV antigens. The study designated around 150 TCR beta chains cytomegalovirus-associated. A later analysis found first-cohort TCR clusters tended to co-occur in the approximately 120 validation repertoires.

The trim removed 5 bases at V and 0 bases at J, leaving 8 bases unmatched. The CDR3 consists of 16 residues. Per the germline V gene, CDR1 is SGHTA and CDR2 is FQGTGA. The specimen was PBMCs. This sequence originates from a young woman in good health and CMV-seronegative. The chain couples TRBV7-3 to TRBJ2-7, with 9 bases lining up with TRBD2. The CDR3 loop reads CASSISGSVGSYEQYF. CDR3 nucleotides: TGTGCCAGCAGCATTAGCGGGAGTGTAGGCTCCTACGAGCAGTACTTC. Looking up the rest from reference TRBV7-3 and TRBJ2-7 gives the full variable domain: GAGVSQTPSNKVTEKGKYVELRCDPISGHTALYWYRQSLGQGPEFLIYFQGTGAADDSGLPNDRFFAVRPEGSVSTLKIQRTERGDSAVYLCASSISGSVGSYEQYFGPGTRLTVT.